This T cell receptor (beta chain) emerged from a study of beta chain features in type 1 diabetes. Germline V gives CDR1 MNHEY, CDR2 SVGAGI. This CDR3 spans 15 amino acids. V dropped 2 bases and J dropped 2 bases, with 12 bases sitting between them. The entirety of the isolated RNA underwent reverse transcription, so expressed TCRB transcripts were sequenced. Data came from immunoSEQ multiplex PCR; TCRdb stores just in-frame clones and leaves some out. The sample holds 310,000 or so clones; 15% are singletons and the top ten take roughly 0.015%. This clone was seen once. The antigen is undetermined. Findings and limits, study-wide: Shortening of TCRB CDR3s, moderate but significant, appeared in all four CD4+ subsets of Type 1 diabetes patients.

The material sequenced was naive CD4+ T cells from blood. The chain joins TRBV6-5 to TRBJ2-5; weak D call: TRBD2 (6 bases). The origin of this receptor is a man between 18 and 35 years old with type 1 diabetes. The CDR3: CASSYSGQGQETQYF. For the CDR3, the DNA is TGTGCCAGCAGTTACAGCGGGCAGGGTCAAGAGACCCAGTACTTC.